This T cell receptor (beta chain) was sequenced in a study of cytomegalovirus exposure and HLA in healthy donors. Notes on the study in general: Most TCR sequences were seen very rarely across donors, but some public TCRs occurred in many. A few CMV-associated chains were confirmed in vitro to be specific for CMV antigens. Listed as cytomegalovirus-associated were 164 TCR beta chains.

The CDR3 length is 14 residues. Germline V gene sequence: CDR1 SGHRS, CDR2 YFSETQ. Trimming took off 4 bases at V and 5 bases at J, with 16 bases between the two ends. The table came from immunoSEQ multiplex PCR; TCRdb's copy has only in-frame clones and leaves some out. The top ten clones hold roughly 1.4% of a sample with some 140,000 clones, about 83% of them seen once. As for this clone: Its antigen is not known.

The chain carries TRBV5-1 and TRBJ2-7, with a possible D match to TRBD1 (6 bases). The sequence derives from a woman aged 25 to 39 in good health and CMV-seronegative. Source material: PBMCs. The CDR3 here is CASSHGQLGDEQYF. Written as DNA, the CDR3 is TGCGCCAGCAGCCATGGACAGTTAGGAGACGAGCAGTACTTC.